The clone carrying this T cell receptor (beta chain) was detected only a few times. As yet, its antigen is unknown. The sample comes from a study of cytomegalovirus exposure and HLA in healthy donors. Germline values: CDR1 SGHRS, CDR2 YFSETQ. CDR3 length: 14 residues. V was trimmed by 4 bases and J by 5 bases, leaving 15 bases between them. PCR amplification relied on 60 Vbeta primers (plus 13 Jbeta primers). Original analysis: Among the unique TCR beta chains that a later analysis counted, 80 million to 100 million in all, 9.5 million to 12 million were shared. Only in-frame clones appear in the TCRdb table, and some are missing; sequencing was by immunoSEQ multiplex PCR. V and J calls and clone size are as listed in that table; D and trimming were resolved from the DNA. The sample records tens of thousands of clones, approximately 7.6% being singletons. Whole-study results and caveats: A later analysis associated 16,000 or so TCR beta sequences with HLA alleles at a 0.05 false discovery rate.

V usage is TRBV5-1 and J usage is TRBJ1-1, with a weak D call TRBD1 (6 bases). The sequencing sample was made of PBMCs. The TCR was taken from a man in his forties or fifties in good health and CMV-seronegative. The CDR3 spells CASSLEQGVTEAFF. The CDR3, as DNA: TGCGCCAGCAGCCTAGAACAGGGTGTTACTGAAGCTTTCTTT.